One T cell receptor beta chain is described in this entry. This clone turned up a few times. The antigen it binds to is not known. The input lacks base qualities; no much larger clone sits a single base away. V loses 2 bases at its end and J loses 2 bases; junction bases beyond the gene matches: 4. The CDR3, from cysteine to phenylalanine, totals 16 residues. Kept here is only the CDR3 DNA, which spans 48 bases and is read in frame from base 1. CDR1 SGHTA and CDR2 FQGTGA were looked up in the germline V gene. This sample stems from a study of T cell responses to AZD1222 COVID-19 vaccine (dated by TCRdb to the early 2020s). At the level of the whole study: A total of 230 to 250 trial participants underwent TCR sequencing, of whom some 200 had received two doses of AZD1222 and 26 had received two doses of the MenACWY control vaccine. Enrollment into the trials was organized by age into subgroups of 18-55, 56-69 and 70-plus years, and those subgroups contained roughly 150, 30 and 60 TCR-sequenced participants, respectively. General findings and caveats noted by the study authors: Most participants were white British and females outnumbered males, and the authors suggested that clonal diversity may have been underestimated. Conclusions about previously exposed vaccinees are limited, since just five to seven AZD1222 recipients were seropositive for SARS-CoV-2 at baseline. No day 14 peak-response samples were available, so repertoires were characterized only after the peak T cell response. A significant rise in spike-specific TCR breadth and depth was observed after two AZD1222 doses relative to day 0 and relative to MenACWY recipients. Epitopes outside the regions mutated in the B.1.351 and B.1.1.7 variants were reportedly recognized by nearly half of the unique spike-specific TCRs. In the small 56-69-year group, the increase in depth fell short of significance, most likely because of low power. The whole spike protein was spanned by vaccine-associated CD4 TCRs, and dominant responses were seen in regions 160-218 and 743-854.

The time point label of this sample denotes: about 28 days (+/-7) after the second vaccine dose. AZD1222 recipients whose second dose came at about 4 weeks and those whose second dose came at about 12 weeks were combined into one group, since spike-specific TCR depth and breadth did not differ between the two schedules. Vaccinee samples came from UK trials COV001 and COV002, including a single-blind randomized controlled phase 2/3 trial of AZD1222 (ChAdOx1 nCoV-19) in healthy adults. Trial participant PBMC samples were collected at day 0 and day 28 after the second dose for TCRbeta chain sequencing. The CDR3 regions of human TCRbeta chains were analyzed by immunosequencing. Concerning the study's data processing: TCRs in the repertoires were matched against a reference library of SARS-CoV-2-specific TCRs that had been generated with the MIRA antigen-specificity platform. Breadth was defined as the fraction of unique TCRs that were SARS-CoV-2-associated, and depth was defined as the fraction of total T cells that were SARS-CoV-2-associated. Using the MIRA data, every spike-specific TCR was mapped to the spike region that the TCR reacted to and assigned to either a CD4 or a CD8 class. Log10-transformed breadth and depth values were compared by one-way ANOVA with Sidak's multiple comparisons tests. The clones in this table, taken by TCRdb from immuneACCESS, are in-frame only. Not every clone is retained; where verified, under half of the shortfall comes from an unresolved V gene, and the cause of the rest is unknown. The V and J calls and clone size were taken over from that table, and D and trimming were inferred from the DNA. The sample records roughly 110,000 clones, about 92% of which are singletons. Less than 10% of the sample comes from the top ten.

Material: peripheral blood, obtained 28 days after the second AZD1222 dose. The sequence was collected from an adult who received the AZD1222 COVID-19 vaccine. The chain is encoded by TRBV7-3 joined to TRBJ2-3, with 10 junctional bases fitting TRBD2. CDR3 protein: CASSLPSGGLTDTQYF. Read as DNA, the sequence is TGTGCCAGCAGCTTACCTAGCGGGGGCCTCACAGATACGCAGTATTTT.